The 13 T cell receptor beta chains reported below all come from one sample, sequenced in a study of blood T cell repertoires in COVID-19. Here immunoSEQ multiplex PCR was the method, and the copy in TCRdb shows in-frame clones only, minus some. Among under 200,000 clones listed, around 88% were seen once. The sample was PBMCs or T cells enriched from blood (not recorded which). These TCRs come from a man aged 35-49 years with acute COVID-19.

This chain links TRBV25-1 with TRBJ1-1; TRBD1 aligns across 7 bases. Germline V lookup: CDR1 MGHDK, CDR2 SYGVNS. Trimming at V came to 6 bases and at J to 1 base, leaving 5 bases not matched to a gene. The CDR3 contains 14 residues. The CDR3 protein is CASRRTGENTEAFF. CDR3 coding DNA: TGTGCCAGCAGGAGAACAGGGGAGAACACTGAAGCTTTCTTT.

The chain recombines TRBV30 with TRBJ2-1, with D perhaps TRBD2 (5 bases). Between the trimmed V and J ends, which lost 1 base and 4 bases, there was a span of 14 bases. The V gene's germline CDR1 is GTSNPN and CDR2 SVGIG (reference sequence). The CDR3 consists of 15 residues. This CDR3 reads CAWSGPSTIYNEQFF. CDR3 DNA: TGTGCCTGGAGTGGGCCTAGCACCATTTACAATGAGCAGTTCTTC.

J is TRBJ2-2 and V is TRBV29-1, with D unclear. Trimming cost V 6 bases and J 2 bases, with 10 bases left between them. CDR3 length: 13 residues. Germline CDR1 SQVTM, CDR2 ANQGSEA. The CDR3 DNA reads as TGCAGCGTCCTGACTGTAAACACCGGGGAGCTGTTTTTT. This gives the protein CSVLTVNTGELFF.

The chain carries TRBV29-1 and TRBJ2-5; no clear D. The length of the CDR3 is 13 residues. Germline lookup yields CDR1 SQVTM and CDR2 ANQGSEA. V shed 4 bases and J shed 3 bases, with 12 bases lying between them. CDR3 region: CSVGVSLEETQYF. CDR3 in DNA: TGCAGCGTTGGGGTCTCTCTAGAAGAGACCCAGTACTTC.

This rearrangement joins TRBV24-1 to TRBJ2-1; tentative D call: TRBD2 (6 bases). V was clipped by 7 bases and J by 9 bases, with 21 bases between them. The CDR3 is 15 residues long. CDR1 KGHDR and CDR2 SFDVKD come from the germline V gene. In DNA form, the CDR3 reads TGTGCCACCAGGGACGCGGGCCCGACTAGTGGTGAGCAGTTCTTC. It is translated as CATRDAGPTSGEQFF.

V gene TRBV7-2 combines with J gene TRBJ1-6, with a possible D match to TRBD1 (5 bases). The CDR3 totals 13 residues. Trimming removed 6 bases at V and 7 bases at J, with 10 bases between. From germline, CDR1 is SGHTA and CDR2 FQGNSA. The CDR3 DNA follows: TGTGCCAGCAGGGGGCAGATGAATTCACCCCTCCACTTT. This encodes CASRGQMNSPLHF.

A single count supports this clone. The chain is built from TRBV7-2 and TRBJ1-2, with 9 nucleotides matching TRBD1. Germline CDR1 reads SGHTA; CDR2 reads FQGNSA. J gave up 0 bases and V 7 bases, and 15 bases lay outside the gene matches. There are 18 residues in the CDR3. The CDR3 loop reads CASNQDPGQGNPNYGYTF. The CDR3 nucleotides read TGTGCCAGCAACCAGGACCCAGGACAGGGGAATCCTAACTATGGCTACACCTTC.

The chain combines TRBV15 with TRBJ2-5; 7 bases map to TRBD2. Looked up from germline, CDR1 is LNHNV and CDR2 is YYDKDF (reference sequence). The ends lost 3 bases at V and 3 bases at J; junction bases unmatched: 4. This CDR3 is 14 amino acids long. The CDR3: CATSSRLAEETQYF. In nucleotides, the CDR3 is TGTGCCACCAGCAGCCGCCTAGCGGAAGAGACCCAGTACTTC.

This clone was seen once. The V and J genes are TRBV11-3 and TRBJ2-3; 8 nucleotides align to TRBD1. Germline CDR1 and CDR2: SGHNT and YENEEA. The V segment lost 2 bases and the J segment 5 bases; nucleotides outside the gene matches: 3. The CDR3 loop spans 14 amino acids. The CDR3 region has the DNA TGTGCCAGCAGCTTATTTGGACAGGGAGATACGCAGTATTTT. Translation gives CASSLFGQGDTQYF.

This clone appeared once. The V call is TRBV20-1, the J call TRBJ1-3; no firm D call. V was shortened by 6 bases and J by 7 bases, with 10 bases between the two germline ends. Germline CDR1 reads DFQATT; CDR2 reads SNEGSKA (reference sequence). The CDR3 contains 11 residues. CDR3 in DNA: TGCAGTGCCCGAACCGGGAACACCATATATTTT. It specifies CSARTGNTIYF.

This rearrangement joins TRBV19 to TRBJ2-4; TRBD2 agrees at 7 bases. CDR1 and CDR2 from the germline V gene are LNHDA and SQIVND (reference sequence). This CDR3 comprises 14 residues. Germline trimming cut 5 bases from V and 7 bases from J; bases unmatched to any gene: 8. The DNA for the CDR3 is TGTGCCAGTAGTTATATCGGGGGGAGGAACATTCAGTACTTC. Residues: CASSYIGGRNIQYF. Full variable domain (rest looked up from reference TRBV19 and TRBJ2-4): DGGITQSPKYLFRKEGQNVTLSCEQNLNHDAMYWYRQDPGQGLRLIYYSQIVNDFQKGDIAEGYSVSREKKESFPLTVTSAQKNPTAFYLCASSYIGGRNIQYFGAGTRLSVL.

The chain links TRBV7-9 to TRBJ1-3; D not resolved. Deletions cut 3 bases from V and 0 bases from J, with 15 bases between. This CDR3 has 17 amino acids. Germline V gene lookup returns CDR1 SEHNR and CDR2 FQNEAQ (reference sequence). The CDR3 reads CASSFLGALSSGNTIYF. The CDR3 bases are TGTGCCAGCAGCTTTTTAGGAGCCTTAAGCTCTGGAAACACCATATATTTT.

This clone was seen only once. This rearrangement joins TRBV28 to TRBJ1-1, with 11 positions matching TRBD1. CDR3 size: 15 residues. CDR1 is MDHEN, CDR2 SYDVKM, per germline. Trimming removed 3 bases from V and 6 bases from J; junction bases left unmatched: 6. For the CDR3, the DNA is TGTGCCAGCAGTTTTTGGACAGGGGGCAAGTCTGAAGCTTTCTTT. Translation gives CASSFWTGGKSEAFF.